This section outlines one T cell receptor (beta chain) sequence together with its context. The data derive from a study of T cell responses to AZD1222 COVID-19 vaccine. This table comes from immunoSEQ multiplex PCR, and its TCRdb copy is limited to in-frame clones, with some not included. The data show 150,000 to 170,000 clones, 90% seen once. The specimen comprised peripheral blood, sampled on day 0 of AZD1222 vaccination. This TCR was recovered from an adult in good health.

In nucleotides, the CDR3 is TGCGCCAGCAGTTTTTATCCCCTCGGGGTCCCACGCGGGGAGACCCAGTACTTC. Translated, it gives CASSFYPLGVPRGETQYF. The chain couples TRBV5-1 to TRBJ2-5, with D maybe TRBD2 (5 bases). V lost 5 bases and J lost 5, with 28 bases in between. The CDR3 totals 18 residues. CDR1 is SGHRS, CDR2 YFSETQ, per germline.